One T cell receptor (beta chain) is described in this entry. The sample originates from a study of cytomegalovirus exposure and HLA in healthy donors. A multiplex PCR was run with 60 Vbeta primers and 13 Jbeta primers. Clones were sequenced by immunoSEQ multiplex PCR, and TCRdb holds only the in-frame ones, with some missing. In all, the sample yields more than 75,000 clones. The junction had 0 bases not matched to a gene; V was cut back by 1 base and J by 6 bases. CDR1 and CDR2 from the germline V gene are LGHNA and YNFKEQ. This CDR3 comprises 13 residues. This receptor was identified in a man over 45 in good health and CMV-seropositive. Sequenced material: PBMCs. The V call is TRBV4-2, the J call TRBJ2-1, with 7 bases fitting TRBD2. CDR3 coding DNA: TGTGCCAGCAGCCAAGGCGGGAGCAATGAGCAGTTCTTC. Protein sequence: CASSQGGSNEQFF.